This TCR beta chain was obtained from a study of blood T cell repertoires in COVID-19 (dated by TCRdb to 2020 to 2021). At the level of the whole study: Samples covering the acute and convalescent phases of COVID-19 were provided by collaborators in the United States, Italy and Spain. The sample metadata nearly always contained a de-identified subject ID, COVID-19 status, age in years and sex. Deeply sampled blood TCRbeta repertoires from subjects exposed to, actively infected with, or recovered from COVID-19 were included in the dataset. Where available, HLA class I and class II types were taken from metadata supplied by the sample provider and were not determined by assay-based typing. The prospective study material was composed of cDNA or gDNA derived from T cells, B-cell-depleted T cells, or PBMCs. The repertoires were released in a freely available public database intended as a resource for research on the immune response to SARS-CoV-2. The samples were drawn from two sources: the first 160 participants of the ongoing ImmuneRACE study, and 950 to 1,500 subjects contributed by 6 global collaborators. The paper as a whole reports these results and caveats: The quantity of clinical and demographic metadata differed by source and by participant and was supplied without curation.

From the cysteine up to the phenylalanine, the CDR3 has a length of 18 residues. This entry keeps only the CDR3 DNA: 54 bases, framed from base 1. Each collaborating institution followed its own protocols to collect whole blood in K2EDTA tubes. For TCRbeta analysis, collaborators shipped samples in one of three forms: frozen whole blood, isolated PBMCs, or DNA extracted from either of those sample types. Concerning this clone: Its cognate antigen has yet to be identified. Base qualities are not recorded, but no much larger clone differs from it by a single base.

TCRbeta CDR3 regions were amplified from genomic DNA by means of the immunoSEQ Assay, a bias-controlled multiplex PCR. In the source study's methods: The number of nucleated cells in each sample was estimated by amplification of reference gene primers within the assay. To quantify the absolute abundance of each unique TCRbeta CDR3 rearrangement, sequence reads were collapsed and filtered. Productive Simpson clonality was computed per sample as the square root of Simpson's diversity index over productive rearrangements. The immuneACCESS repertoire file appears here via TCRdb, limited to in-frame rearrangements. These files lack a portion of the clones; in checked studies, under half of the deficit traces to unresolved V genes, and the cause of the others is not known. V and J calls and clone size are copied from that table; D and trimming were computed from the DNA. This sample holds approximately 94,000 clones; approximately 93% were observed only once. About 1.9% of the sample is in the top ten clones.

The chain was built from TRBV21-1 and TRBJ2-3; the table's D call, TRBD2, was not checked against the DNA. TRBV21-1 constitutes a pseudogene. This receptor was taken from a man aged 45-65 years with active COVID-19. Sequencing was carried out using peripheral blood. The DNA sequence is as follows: TGTGCCAGCAGCAAAGCGAAGAGACTAGCGGGAGCCACAGATACGCAGTATTTT. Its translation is CASSKAKRLAGATDTQYF.